This T cell receptor beta chain was sequenced during a study of T cells expressing NK-cell markers. The wider study: Seven HCMV-seropositive donors and one seronegative donor made up the eight sequenced donors. Findings and caveats of the study: The share of CD8+ T cells held by dominant NKG2C+ clonotypes was about 1.0-7.5% in roughly 6 donors. The study found these clonotypes also leading the CD3+CD56-NKG2C+ fraction in a few donors.

The CDR3 has 11 amino acids. The germline V gene has CDR1 SGHVS and CDR2 FQNEAQ. In regard to this clonotype: The antigen remains undetermined.

It was by 5'RACE template switching with UMIs that TCR beta cDNA was made. One entry per CDR3 protein, without DNA, is what TCRdb gives after re-calling the 5' RACE reads. The sample includes over 200,000 distinct CDR3 sequences. This chain links TRBV7-8 with TRBJ2-1; TCRdb outputs TRBD1, but without DNA this stays unchecked. The specimen sequenced was blood T cells: a sorted CD56 or NKG2C T cell subset, CD4+ or CD8+ T cells, or bulk PBMC T cells (not recorded which). The receptor comes from a man younger than 30 in good health. CDR3 loop: CASSARGPQFF.